This is a list of T cell receptor beta chains from one sample in a study of blood T cell repertoires in COVID-19. Profiled with immunoSEQ multiplex PCR; TCRdb holds only in-frame clones, not every one. The table has more than 300,000 clones, 90% to 95% seen once; the top ten hold under 3.5%. Sequenced material: peripheral blood. The receptors originated from a woman under 30 who had recovered from COVID-19. Each CDR3 is given with its conserved first and last residue. Fields, in order: J gene, V gene, D gene, clone size, CDR3 DNA, CDR3 protein. The D gene is left open where the match is weak. Size is stated for part of the rows, as once, few or many counts, or as a class when the clone is expanded.

J gene: TRBJ1-1
V gene: TRBV4-3
D gene: -
clone size: -
CDR3 DNA: TGCGCCAGCAGCCAAGATTCGGGGAGGGGCGGGAGAGGCACTGAAGCTTTCTTT
CDR3 protein: CASSQDSGRGGRGTEAFF

J gene: TRBJ2-5
V gene: TRBV20-1
D gene: -
clone size: once
CDR3 DNA: TGCAGTGCGGCCTGGGGGGCCCAGTACTTC
CDR3 protein: CSAAWGAQYF

J gene: TRBJ2-3
V gene: TRBV27
D gene: -
clone size: -
CDR3 DNA: TGTGCCAGCAGTTTTCTCTTCCCGGGACACGAGGGAATTTGGGGAACAGATACGCAGTATTTT
CDR3 protein: CASSFLFPGHEGIWGTDTQYF

J gene: TRBJ2-5
V gene: TRBV5-6
D gene: TRBD2
clone size: -
CDR3 DNA: TGTGCCAGCAGCGCTGGTCGGGGGGGGGCCTACCAAGAGACCCAGTACTTC
CDR3 protein: CASSAGRGGAYQETQYF

J gene: TRBJ2-5
V gene: TRBV6-2/TRBV6-3
D gene: TRBD2
clone size: -
CDR3 DNA: TGTGCCAGCAACCCCCCGGGGGGGCTAGCGGGAGTTGGTGAGACCCAGTACTTC
CDR3 protein: CASNPPGGLAGVGETQYF

J gene: TRBJ2-5
V gene: TRBV27
D gene: -
clone size: -
CDR3 DNA: TGTGCCAGCAGTTCAGGGGTTAGAGAGACCCAGTACTTC
CDR3 protein: CASSSGVRETQYF

J gene: TRBJ1-2
V gene: TRBV29-1
D gene: TRBD1
clone size: -
CDR3 DNA: TGCAGCGTTGGGACCGGGACAGCTAACTATGGCTACACCTTC
CDR3 protein: CSVGTGTANYGYTF

J gene: TRBJ1-1
V gene: TRBV29-1
D gene: -
clone size: -
CDR3 DNA: TGCAGCGCTAGGGGATTACGGGACACTGAAGCTTTCTTT
CDR3 protein: CSARGLRDTEAFF

J gene: TRBJ2-2
V gene: TRBV29-1
D gene: -
clone size: -
CDR3 DNA: TGCAGAGGCCTATGGCCGGGGGGGGAGCTGTTTTTT
CDR3 protein: CRGLWPGGELFF

J gene: TRBJ2-1
V gene: TRBV10-2
D gene: -
clone size: -
CDR3 DNA: TGCGCCAGCTCCCCTTATGTCTCTAGGAACAATGAGCAGTTCTTC
CDR3 protein: CASSPYVSRNNEQFF

J gene: TRBJ1-2
V gene: TRBV20-1
D gene: -
clone size: once
CDR3 DNA: TGCAGTGCTTGGCAGGTCGCGGGCTACACCTTC
CDR3 protein: CSAWQVAGYTF

J gene: TRBJ1-2
V gene: TRBV12-3/TRBV12-4
D gene: -
clone size: -
CDR3 DNA: TGTGCCAGCAGTTGGAACAGTAACTATGGCTACACCTTC
CDR3 protein: CASSWNSNYGYTF

J gene: TRBJ1-3
V gene: TRBV6-5
D gene: TRBD1
clone size: -
CDR3 DNA: TGTGCCAGCAGCATCAGGACAGGGAGCGGAAACACCATATATTTT
CDR3 protein: CASSIRTGSGNTIYF

J gene: TRBJ1-4
V gene: TRBV5-1
D gene: -
clone size: -
CDR3 DNA: TGCGCCAGCAGCCCGAAACCGCCGGGACAATGGGAGGAAAAACTGTTTTTT
CDR3 protein: CASSPKPPGQWEEKLFF

J gene: TRBJ2-2
V gene: TRBV4-2
D gene: TRBD1
clone size: -
CDR3 DNA: TGTGCCAGCAGCCAACGACAGGGGGGGACCGGGGAGCTGTTTTTT
CDR3 protein: CASSQRQGGTGELFF

J gene: TRBJ1-1
V gene: TRBV28
D gene: -
clone size: few
CDR3 DNA: TGTGCCAGCAGTCGTGACTCATGGGGGGTGAGGACTGAAGCTTTCTTT
CDR3 protein: CASSRDSWGVRTEAFF

J gene: TRBJ2-2
V gene: TRBV19
D gene: TRBD2
clone size: -
CDR3 DNA: TGTGCCAGTAGGCGAGCGGGAGTATTAGGCGGGGAGCTGTTTTTT
CDR3 protein: CASRRAGVLGGELFF

J gene: TRBJ2-3
V gene: TRBV12-2
D gene: -
clone size: -
CDR3 DNA: TGTGCAAGTCGCCCGGACCTAGCGGGGACCACAGATACGCAGTATTTT
CDR3 protein: CASRPDLAGTTDTQYF

J gene: TRBJ2-3
V gene: TRBV19
D gene: -
clone size: -
CDR3 DNA: TGTGCCAGTAGTATGGGGGACATTGCGCGAGATACGCAGTATTTT
CDR3 protein: CASSMGDIARDTQYF

J gene: TRBJ1-2
V gene: TRBV4-3
D gene: -
clone size: -
CDR3 DNA: TGCGCCAGCAGCCCACAGGGAGACTATGGCTACACCTTC
CDR3 protein: CASSPQGDYGYTF

J gene: TRBJ1-2
V gene: TRBV24-1
D gene: -
clone size: -
CDR3 DNA: TGTGCCACCAGTGATTTGACAGCTAACTATGGCTACACCTTC
CDR3 protein: CATSDLTANYGYTF

J gene: TRBJ2-3
V gene: TRBV24-1
D gene: TRBD1
clone size: -
CDR3 DNA: TGTGCCACCAGTGAACAGGGGGTCCAGGATACGCAGTATTTT
CDR3 protein: CATSEQGVQDTQYF

J gene: TRBJ2-3
V gene: TRBV5-6
D gene: -
clone size: -
CDR3 DNA: TGTGCCAGCAGCTCCCTCCCCAGGACAGATACGCAGTATTTT
CDR3 protein: CASSSLPRTDTQYF

J gene: TRBJ2-1
V gene: TRBV18
D gene: -
clone size: -
CDR3 DNA: TGTGCCAGCTCACCACCGTTACAGGACCTCGGGGAGCAGTTCTTC
CDR3 protein: CASSPPLQDLGEQFF

J gene: TRBJ2-5
V gene: TRBV6-6
D gene: -
clone size: -
CDR3 DNA: TGTGCCAGCAGTTACTCGGCTACTAGGGGGGAGACCCAGTACTTC
CDR3 protein: CASSYSATRGETQYF

J gene: TRBJ2-5
V gene: TRBV19
D gene: -
clone size: -
CDR3 DNA: TGTGCCAGTAGTATAGCTCTCGGGTACCAAGAGACCCAGTACTTC
CDR3 protein: CASSIALGYQETQYF

J gene: TRBJ1-2
V gene: TRBV3-1/TRBV3-2
D gene: -
clone size: -
CDR3 DNA: TGTGCCAGCAGCCAAGATATCAGCTATGGCTACACCTTC
CDR3 protein: CASSQDISYGYTF

J gene: TRBJ2-3
V gene: TRBV6-2/TRBV6-3
D gene: -
clone size: -
CDR3 DNA: TGTGCCAGCAGTTACCGGTCGGGGGTATCCGGGATCCACACAGATACGCAGTATTTT
CDR3 protein: CASSYRSGVSGIHTDTQYF

J gene: TRBJ2-2
V gene: TRBV9
D gene: TRBD2
clone size: -
CDR3 DNA: TGTGCCAGCAGCGTAGGCCTAGCGGGAGTTTCAGGGGAGCTGTTTTTT
CDR3 protein: CASSVGLAGVSGELFF

J gene: TRBJ2-2
V gene: TRBV29-1
D gene: -
clone size: -
CDR3 DNA: TGCAGCGTTGTCCTAGCCGGGGAGCTGTTTTTT
CDR3 protein: CSVVLAGELFF

J gene: TRBJ1-5
V gene: TRBV5-1
D gene: TRBD1
clone size: -
CDR3 DNA: TGCGCCAGCAGCCCGACGACAGGGTCCAATCAGCCCCAGCATTTT
CDR3 protein: CASSPTTGSNQPQHF

J gene: TRBJ2-4
V gene: TRBV19
D gene: -
clone size: -
CDR3 DNA: TGTGCCAGTAGTACGAGTAGCCAAAACATTCAGTACTTC
CDR3 protein: CASSTSSQNIQYF

J gene: TRBJ1-6
V gene: TRBV7-8
D gene: -
clone size: -
CDR3 DNA: TGTGCCAGCAGCTATTCGACGGAGAGGTCCTATAATTCACCCCTCCACTTT
CDR3 protein: CASSYSTERSYNSPLHF

J gene: TRBJ1-4
V gene: TRBV19
D gene: TRBD1
clone size: -
CDR3 DNA: TGTGCCAGTAGTGGACAGGCAACTAATGAAAAACTGTTTTTT
CDR3 protein: CASSGQATNEKLFF

J gene: TRBJ1-1
V gene: TRBV29-1
D gene: -
clone size: -
CDR3 DNA: TGCAGCGTGTCGAACAGGGCAAACACTGAAGCTTTCTTT
CDR3 protein: CSVSNRANTEAFF

J gene: TRBJ1-5
V gene: TRBV18
D gene: -
clone size: -
CDR3 DNA: TGTGCCAGCTCCCTACAGGGATTCAGCAATCAGCCCCAGCATTTT
CDR3 protein: CASSLQGFSNQPQHF

J gene: TRBJ1-1
V gene: TRBV10-3
D gene: -
clone size: once
CDR3 DNA: TGTGCCATCAGGGTACAGGGAGTCACTGAAGCTTTCTTT
CDR3 protein: CAIRVQGVTEAFF

J gene: TRBJ1-2
V gene: TRBV19
D gene: TRBD1
clone size: -
CDR3 DNA: TGTGCCAGTAGCCCGCGGACAGGGGGTGGCTATGGCTACACCTTC
CDR3 protein: CASSPRTGGGYGYTF

J gene: TRBJ1-5
V gene: TRBV5-8
D gene: -
clone size: -
CDR3 DNA: TGTGCCAGCAGCTCCAGGGTATATAGCAATCAGCCCCAGCATTTT
CDR3 protein: CASSSRVYSNQPQHF

J gene: TRBJ1-3
V gene: TRBV11-2
D gene: -
clone size: -
CDR3 DNA: TGTGCCAGCAGCAGCATCTACTCTGGAAACACCATATATTTT
CDR3 protein: CASSSIYSGNTIYF

J gene: TRBJ1-6
V gene: TRBV6-2/TRBV6-3
D gene: -
clone size: few
CDR3 DNA: TGTGCCAGCAGTTACAACAGGGTGAAGGTGAATTCACCCCTCCACTTT
CDR3 protein: CASSYNRVKVNSPLHF